This T cell receptor beta chain was obtained from a study of vaccination and CD4 T cells after COVID-19. The wider study: Either the Pfizer-BioNTech BNT162b2 or Moderna mRNA-1273 vaccine was given as two doses.

Regarding this clonotype: Its target is unknown.

Described treatment: roughly 11-day PBMC culture with coronavirus spike peptide pools or control peptides (ViraFEST assay). About 1.9 million PBMCs went into each well for culture with approximately 9.8 IU/ml IL-2 and approximately 9 ug/ml peptide pools. Germline V lookup: CDR1 MRHNA, CDR2 SNTAGT. This CDR3 comprises 13 residues. Trimming pared 4 bases from V and 7 bases from J, leaving 13 bases between. The Oncomine TCR Beta short-read assay sequenced DNA from cultured CD4+ T cells. Using its own MiXCR run on the PCR reads, TCRdb lists one record per CDR3 protein. The sample has 10,000 to 14,000 distinct CDR3 sequences; roughly two thirds are singletons.

Material: CD4+ T cells from blood, cultured in vitro, obtained before SARS-CoV-2 vaccination. The sequence was obtained from a human donor who had recovered from COVID-19. The chain links TRBV6-4 to TRBJ1-2; D is perhaps TRBD1 (5 bases). The CDR3 is CASSGRGAGGYTF. The DNA for the CDR3 is TGTGCCAGCAGTGGAAGAGGGGCGGGTGGCTACACCTTC.